This T cell receptor beta chain is from a study of blood T cell repertoires in COVID-19. Source study methods: Estimates of nucleated cell counts were drawn from the amplification of reference gene primers. Generated by immunoSEQ multiplex PCR, the TCRdb table keeps only in-frame clones and is missing some. V and J calls and clone size are given by that table; D and trimming were obtained from the DNA. The profile covers 150,000 or so clones, with more than 90% appearing a single time and roughly 19% taken by the ten largest. Germline loops: CDR1 SEHNR, CDR2 FQNEAQ (reference sequence). Trimming left V 2 bases short and J 3 bases short, with 14 bases between. The CDR3 totals 16 residues.

Sequences were obtained from peripheral blood. The sequence was obtained from a man aged 60-69 years with active or convalescent COVID-19. The chain is built from TRBV7-9 and TRBJ1-5; D remains unclear. This chain's CDR3 is CASSLRGGPANQPQHF. CDR3 nucleotide sequence: TGTGCCAGCAGCTTACGGGGAGGGCCGGCCAATCAGCCCCAGCATTTT.